Listed here are 5 T cell receptor beta chains from one sample, sequenced in a study of blood T cells in healthy people across ages. A J-beta primer mix and a sample-barcoded 5' primer were used in a second PCR of roughly 6 to 11 cycles. TCRdb recomputed calls from the 5' RACE reads with MiXCR, one row per CDR3 protein. The sample lists approximately 800,000 distinct CDR3 sequences, just over 55% occurring once. The source material was blood. These receptors were obtained from a man aged 35-49 years in good health.

This rearrangement joins TRBV3-1 to TRBJ2-4, with D possibly matching TRBD1 (6 bases). The last part of the DNA fits TRBJ2-7 better; the J call may be wrong. The germline gives CDR1 LGHDT, CDR2 YNNKEL (reference sequence). This CDR3 region has 15 residues. The CDR3 DNA reads TGTGCCAGCAGCCCATGGACAGATACAAACTACGAGCAGTACTTC. Its translation is CASSPWTDTNYEQYF.

The J gene is TRBJ1-5, the V gene TRBV18; TRBD1 matches 7 bases. The CDR3 consists of 16 residues. V shed 4 bases, J shed 4 bases, and the junction held 10 bases outside the gene matches. Germline lookup yields CDR1 KGHSH and CDR2 LQKENI. CDR3 sequence: CASSQDVGQQNQPQHF. The CDR3 region has the DNA TGTGCCAGCTCACAAGACGTGGGACAGCAGAATCAGCCCCAGCATTTT.

The chain combines TRBV27 with TRBJ2-3, with a tentative D call TRBD1 (6 bases). V dropped 1 base and J dropped 14 bases, with 16 bases sitting between them. The CDR3 contains 13 residues. The germline V gene has CDR1 MNHEY and CDR2 SMNVEV (reference sequence). CDR3 in DNA: TGTGCCAGCAGTTTATATGGGTTGGACAGTTGGTATTTT. Translated, it gives CASSLYGLDSWYF.

This clonotype has a handful of counts. The chain is built from TRBV6-6 and TRBJ2-7; D is uncertain. This CDR3 spans 13 amino acids. V lost 7 bases and J lost 0, with 10 bases in between. Germline loops: CDR1 MNHNY, CDR2 SVGAGI (reference sequence). CDR3 loop: CASTSSLSYEQYF. DNA of the CDR3: TGTGCCAGCACGAGCAGCCTCTCCTACGAGCAGTACTTC.

This clonotype came up a few times. This chain connects TRBV27 to TRBJ1-5; D unclear. Germline V CDR1 and CDR2: MNHEY, SMNVEV (reference sequence). V was clipped by 2 bases and J by 1 base, with 6 bases between them. The CDR3 runs 14 residues. The CDR3, as DNA: TGTGCCAGCAGTTTAATCCGGAGCAATCAGCCCCAGCATTTT. Translated, it gives CASSLIRSNQPQHF.